These 4 T cell receptor beta chains originate from one sample sequenced in a study of T cell changes during pregnancy in multiple sclerosis. TCRdb keeps only in-frame clones here, not all; method: immunoSEQ multiplex PCR. This table holds approximately 70,000 clones, under 95% found once. The specimen comprised peripheral blood, sampled in the second trimester of pregnancy. The source is a female donor in good health, enrolled as a control in a pregnancy study.

The chain is built from TRBV7-6 and TRBJ2-1, with 10 bases aligning to TRBD2. This CDR3 is 16 amino acids long. The V gene's germline CDR1 is SGHVS and CDR2 FNYEAQ. V gave up 5 bases and J gave up 4 bases; unmatched junction bases: 8. DNA of the CDR3: TGTGCCAGCAGCCCCGTCACTAGCGGGGTGTACAATGAGCAGTTCTTC. Translating it yields CASSPVTSGVYNEQFF.

The gene calls are TRBV4-2 and TRBJ1-1; D may be TRBD1 (5 bases). The ends were cut back, 4 bases at V and 4 bases at J, with 10 bases in the middle. Germline loops: CDR1 LGHNA, CDR2 YNFKEQ. The CDR3 is made up of 13 amino acids. As DNA, the CDR3 is TGTGCCAGCAGCCGGACGGGGGGCACTGAAGCTTTCTTT. Its translation is CASSRTGGTEAFF.

The chain combines TRBV5-4 with TRBJ1-5; D unresolved. The CDR3 loop spans 12 amino acids. The V gene lost 4 bases and the J gene lost 7 bases, with 9 bases spanning the gap. Germline V gene sequence: CDR1 SGHNT, CDR2 YYREEE (reference sequence). In nucleotides, the CDR3 is TGTGCCAGCAGCATAGCGGGGCAGCCCCAGCATTTT. Its protein product is CASSIAGQPQHF.

This clone was found once. The rearrangement links TRBV5-4 to TRBJ2-3; 8 nucleotides match TRBD1. The germline V gene encodes CDR1 SGHNT and CDR2 YYREEE (reference sequence). V shed 6 bases and J 2 bases; nucleotides not matched to a gene: 8. The CDR3 is 15 amino acids. This CDR3 reads CASNPWGQVTDTQYF. The CDR3 DNA follows: TGTGCCAGCAACCCGTGGGGACAGGTCACAGATACGCAGTATTTT.